The clone carrying this TCR beta chain was found a few times. Its antigen is not identified. The CDR3 spans 18 residues. This entry is derived from a study of T-cell memory formation after mild COVID-19. It was 5'RACE with constant-segment primers that produced the TCR alpha and TCR beta cDNA libraries, which carried sample barcodes and UMIs. TCRdb recomputed calls from the 5' RACE reads with MiXCR, one row per CDR3 protein. The data contain fewer than 250,000 distinct CDR3 sequences, 25% to 35% of them singletons. The study's findings and limits: In pre-infection memory, a portion of responding clones appeared, which suggested that cross-reactive memory joined. Clones that shrank (day 15 to 85) were balanced CD4/CD8, whereas later expanders leaned CD4+. The SARS-CoV-2 specificity of second-wave clones reaching peak at day 37 remained unverified.

Sequenced material: PBMCs or a T cell subset sorted from them (not recorded which). The clonotype originates from an adult woman who had mild COVID-19 (a few samples of this study predate the infection). Cell type and time point are not known. The genes are TRBV21-1 and TRBJ2-7; the D call in the table, TRBD1, was not verified against the DNA. TRBV21-1 is deemed a pseudogene. This CDR3 reads CASSPGAVFGRVAGEQYF. CDR3 in DNA: TGTGCCAGCAGCCCAGGGGCCGTTTTCGGGCGTGTGGCTGGCGAGCAGTACTTC.